These 29 T cell receptor beta chains were all obtained from the same sample, sequenced in a study of cytomegalovirus exposure and HLA in healthy donors (dated by TCRdb to about 2017). Library preparation used the immunoSEQ multiplex PCR assay. The multiplex PCR relied on a mix of 60 forward primers for TCR Vbeta segments and 13 reverse primers for TCR Jbeta segments. TCRdb obtained this table from immuneACCESS and retained in-frame rearrangements with V and J assigned. These tables miss some clones; where compared with another copy, unresolved V genes account for less than half of the shortfall, and the remainder is unexplained. The sample contains approximately 150,000 clones, approximately 77% of them found a single time. About 7.4% of the sample comes from the top ten. Sequencing was carried out using PBMCs. The receptors here all came from a male donor in good health and CMV-seropositive.

This clone was detected a few times. J is TRBJ1-4 and V is TRBV6-5, with 9 bases lining up with TRBD1. CDR3 length equals 14 residues. V lost 4 bases and J lost 8; bases outside the gene matches: 5. Looked up from germline, CDR1 is MNHEY and CDR2 is SVGAGI. The chain's CDR3 is CASSLDRGGEKLFF. CDR3 coding DNA: TGTGCCAGCAGTTTAGACAGGGGGGGGGAAAAACTGTTTTTT.

In DNA, the CDR3 is TGTGCCAGCAGTTCCCTCCCATTAGCGGGGGCGGTTCAAGAGACCCAGTACTTC. Translation: CASSSLPLAGAVQETQYF. The rearrangement joins TRBV27 to TRBJ2-5; 9 bases are a match to TRBD2. The trim removed 4 bases at V and 2 bases at J, leaving 14 bases unmatched. Germline CDR1 reads MNHEY; CDR2 reads SMNVEV (reference sequence). This CDR3 spans 18 amino acids.

This clone was recorded only once. The rearrangement links TRBV27 to TRBJ2-2, with no clear D. The germline V gene encodes CDR1 MNHEY and CDR2 SMNVEV (reference sequence). The ends were cut back, 0 bases at V and 1 base at J, with 6 bases in the middle. This CDR3 comprises 15 residues. This CDR3 reads CASSLSGQNTGELFF. The CDR3 nucleotides are TGTGCCAGCAGTTTATCTGGCCAGAACACCGGGGAGCTGTTTTTT.

Concerning this clone: At one end the junction does not follow the germline gene, possibly because of a read error. The chain links TRBV6-5 to TRBJ1-2, with D tentatively TRBD1 (6 bases). There are 14 residues in the CDR3. Germline V gene data show CDR1 as MNHEY and CDR2 as SVGAGI. CDR3 nucleotide sequence: TGTGCCAGCAGCCTGGGGGGGCCCTACTATGGCTGCACCTTC. Its protein product is CASSLGGPYYGCTF.

This clone was seen once. The chain carries TRBV7-8 and TRBJ2-4; 11 bases match TRBD2. After removal of 3 bases from V and 1 base from J, the junction contained 2 bases not matched to a gene. From germline, CDR1 is SGHVS and CDR2 FQNEAQ. This CDR3 has 16 residues. Here the CDR3 reads CASSFSGGAAKNIQYF. The DNA of the CDR3 is TGTGCCAGCAGCTTTAGCGGGGGGGCGGCCAAAAACATTCAGTACTTC.

Notes on this clone: The sample carries other DNA sequences with the same CDR3. The CDR3 nucleotides are TGTGCCAGCAGCTTCGGGCTAGCCCAAACCCCTAGCACAGATACGCAGTATTTT. This codes for CASSFGLAQTPSTDTQYF. The chain recombines TRBV5-6 with TRBJ2-3; possible D gene TRBD2, 5 bases. V was cut by 2 bases and J by 0 bases, with 19 bases left in between. The germline V gene has CDR1 SGHDT and CDR2 YYEEEE. CDR3 length: 18 residues.

Points on this clone: One junction end does not reproduce the germline sequence, and a read error may be involved. The DNA of the CDR3 is TGCGCCAGCAGACCCACGTCCGACTACGGCTACACCTTC. Its protein product is CASRPTSDYGYTF. The chain couples TRBV5-1 to TRBJ1-2; D unclear. Germline CDR1 SGHRS, CDR2 YFSETQ. This CDR3 is built from 13 residues.

The gene calls are TRBV2 and TRBJ2-1, with TRBD2 matching 8 bases. V lost 2 bases, J lost 9 bases, and 9 bases stayed unmatched. CDR3 length equals 15 residues. The V gene's germline CDR1 is SNHLY and CDR2 FYNNEI. Written as DNA, the CDR3 is TGTGCCAGCAGTGAACCCCAGCGGGGGAGGGCTGAGCAGTTCTTC. It specifies CASSEPQRGRAEQFF.

This rearrangement joins TRBV30 to TRBJ2-7; 9 positions match TRBD2. Per germline, CDR1 GTSNPN and CDR2 SVGIG (reference sequence). The CDR3 consists of 15 residues. Trimming took 0 bases from V and 4 from J; bases not matched to a gene: 7. The CDR3 region has the DNA TGTGCCTGGAGTGTACTTCTAGCGGGGTCTTACGAGCAGTACTTC. It encodes CAWSVLLAGSYEQYF.

Notes on this clone: At the DNA level, this CDR3 is encoded by other sequences in the same sample as well. This chain links TRBV7-9 with TRBJ2-7; unclear D gene. The V end lost 3 bases, the J end lost 0 bases, and 12 bases lay between the germline ends. Looked up from germline, CDR1 is SEHNR and CDR2 is FQNEAQ (reference sequence). This CDR3 is built from 15 residues. Written as DNA, the CDR3 is TGTGCCAGCAGCTTTACAGACGTGAGCTCCTACGAGCAGTACTTC. Translated: CASSFTDVSSYEQYF.

This chain uses TRBV11-3 with TRBJ2-2; D is ambiguous. The CDR3 consists of 17 residues. CDR1 SGHNT and CDR2 YENEEA come from the germline V gene. Trimming took 5 bases from V and 2 from J, leaving 18 bases between them. The CDR3 here is CASSPTSWVANTGELFF. The CDR3 coding sequence is TGTGCCAGCAGCCCTACGTCGTGGGTAGCCAACACCGGGGAGCTGTTTTTT.

This chain joins TRBV29-1 and TRBJ1-2; maybe TRBD1 (6 bases). Germline loops: CDR1 SQVTM, CDR2 ANQGSEA. Trimming took 6 bases from V and 4 from J, leaving 21 bases between them. This CDR3 spans 15 amino acids. The CDR3 nucleotides read TGCAGCGTCAATCCAACAGGGCAAGATGGCTATGGCTACACCTTC. This translates into CSVNPTGQDGYGYTF.

Details on this clone: Relative to the germline gene, one junction end is altered; a read error may explain this. V is TRBV13 and J is TRBJ2-7; 13 bases agree with TRBD2. Germline V gene lookup returns CDR1 PRHDT and CDR2 FYEKMQ (reference sequence). The CDR3 is 13 residues long. CDR3 nucleotides: TGTGCCAGCAGCACTAGCGGGGGGGCCTGGTTTGACTTC. Amino acid sequence: CASSTSGGAWFDF.

V is TRBV6-6 and J is TRBJ1-2; TRBD1 matches 9 bases. Germline values: CDR1 MNHNY, CDR2 SVGAGI (reference sequence). The length of the CDR3 is 14 residues. V was pared by 6 bases and J by 4 bases, with 6 bases of the junction left unmatched. In nucleotides, the CDR3 is TGTGCCAGCAGGACAGGGGGGTCGGGCTATGGCTACACCTTC. Translating gives CASRTGGSGYGYTF.

This clone appeared a few times. This sequence joins TRBV5-4 and TRBJ2-1; 7 nucleotides align to TRBD1. The CDR3 sequence is 16 residues long. Looked up from germline, CDR1 is SGHNT and CDR2 is YYREEE (reference sequence). Trimming cost V 4 bases and J 1 base; bases outside gene matches: 8. The CDR3 protein is CASSPARGQSYNEQFF. CDR3 sequence (DNA): TGTGCCAGCAGCCCCGCGAGGGGGCAATCCTACAATGAGCAGTTCTTC.

J is TRBJ2-5 and V is TRBV7-6; a weak D match, TRBD1 (6 bases). Germline V gives CDR1 SGHVS, CDR2 FNYEAQ. There are 16 residues in the CDR3. Between the trimmed V and J ends, which lost 1 base and 4 bases, there was a span of 16 bases. Here the CDR3 DNA reads TGTGCCAGCAGCTTAGGGTTTAACAGGGCCCTAGAGACCCAGTACTTC. Its translation: CASSLGFNRALETQYF.

V and J are TRBV2 and TRBJ2-3; TRBD1 matches at 7 bases. The CDR3 is made up of 11 amino acids. Losses at the gene ends were 6 bases for V and 6 bases for J; bases not matched to a gene: 0. CDR1 SNHLY and CDR2 FYNNEI come from the germline V gene. The CDR3 here is CASRQGDTQYF. CDR3 bases: TGTGCCAGCAGACAGGGGGATACGCAGTATTTT.

The gene calls are TRBV7-2 and TRBJ2-3; the D is unclear. The ends were cut back, 1 base at V and 4 bases at J, with 9 bases in the middle. In germline, CDR1 is SGHTA, CDR2 FQGNSA. The CDR3 runs to 14 residues. CDR3 loop: CASSLGRGADTQYF. The CDR3 coding sequence is TGTGCCAGCAGCTTAGGTCGAGGTGCAGATACGCAGTATTTT.

The chain joins TRBV9 to TRBJ2-3, with 9 bases lining up with TRBD1. J was trimmed by 5 bases and V by 0 bases; bases with no gene match: 4. The germline V gene has CDR1 SGDLS and CDR2 YYNGEE. The CDR3 is 15 residues long. CDR3: CASSVGRQGVDTQYF. CDR3 DNA sequence: TGTGCCAGCAGCGTAGGAAGACAGGGGGTAGATACGCAGTATTTT.

V usage is TRBV4-1 and J usage is TRBJ2-1; 8 positions match TRBD2. V shed 3 bases, J shed 7 bases, and the junction held 5 bases outside the gene matches. CDR3 size: 14 residues. From germline, CDR1 is MGHRA and CDR2 YSYEKL. DNA for the CDR3: TGCGCCAGCAGCCAGGCGGGGGGCCTGAATGAGCAGTTCTTC. Its translation: CASSQAGGLNEQFF.

The chain joins TRBV4-1 to TRBJ2-1; 11 nucleotides line up with TRBD2. V lost 4 bases and J lost 6; bases outside the gene matches: 11. The CDR3 is 17 residues long. From germline, CDR1 is MGHRA and CDR2 YSYEKL. The chain's CDR3 is CASSLPRGLAGGNEQFF. CDR3 nucleotide sequence: TGCGCCAGCAGCCTCCCGAGAGGTCTAGCGGGGGGCAATGAGCAGTTCTTC.

The sample holds a few counts of this clone. The chain employs TRBV7-9 and TRBJ2-3; TRBD2 matches at 9 bases. Germline loops: CDR1 SEHNR, CDR2 FQNEAQ (reference sequence). CDR3 length: 13 amino acids. Losses at the gene ends were 8 bases for V and 5 bases for J; bases not matched to a gene: 5. CDR3 DNA: TGTGCCAGCGCGGGGGGGCCAGGAGATACGCAGTATTTT. It codes for CASAGGPGDTQYF.

The rearrangement joins TRBV6-6 to TRBJ1-2; no reliable D call. From germline, CDR1 is MNHNY and CDR2 SVGAGI (reference sequence). The CDR3 spans 13 residues. The V and J ends lost 8 bases and 9 bases respectively, with 19 bases between them. The CDR3 here is CASAFLFSESYTF. CDR3 in DNA: TGTGCCAGCGCATTCCTTTTTAGCGAAAGCTACACCTTC.

This chain links TRBV19 with TRBJ2-1; the match to TRBD1 covers 7 bases. Looked up from germline, CDR1 is LNHDA and CDR2 is SQIVND (reference sequence). The CDR3 loop spans 14 amino acids. With V trimmed by 1 base and J by 9 bases, 6 bases remained unmatched. CDR3 in amino acids: CASSIGRTGSEQFF. In DNA form, the CDR3 reads TGTGCCAGTAGTATAGGAAGGACAGGCAGTGAGCAGTTCTTC.

The genes are TRBV27 and TRBJ1-6; 8 nucleotides line up with TRBD1. The CDR3 sequence is 14 residues long. Germline V gene sequence: CDR1 MNHEY, CDR2 SMNVEV (reference sequence). Losses at the gene ends were 6 bases for V and 9 bases for J; bases not matched to a gene: 7. CDR3 coding DNA: TGTGCCAGCAGCTTGGACAGGGTCGGTTCACCCCTCCACTTT. Translated: CASSLDRVGSPLHF.

J is TRBJ2-7 and V is TRBV30, with TRBD2 matching over 7 bases. From germline, CDR1 is GTSNPN and CDR2 SVGIG (reference sequence). This CDR3 has 13 residues. After removal of 0 bases from V and 2 bases from J, the junction contained 1 base not matched to a gene. In DNA form, the CDR3 reads TGTGCCTGGAGTGTGGCGGGGGCCTACGAGCAGTACTTC. Translation: CAWSVAGAYEQYF. Together with reference TRBV30 and TRBJ2-7, the CDR3 gives the full variable domain: SQTIHQWPATLVQPVGSPLSLECTVEGTSNPNLYWYRQAAGRGLQLLFYSVGIGQISSEVPQNLSASRPQDRQFILSSKKLLLSDSGFYLCAWSVAGAYEQYFGPGTRLTVT.

This clone was detected a few times. DNA of the CDR3: TGTGCCAGCAGCCAGGGTCCACTCCAGCATTTT. Amino acid sequence: CASSQGPLQHF. The V and J genes are TRBV6-1 and TRBJ1-5; a possible D gene is TRBD1 (5 bases). CDR3 size: 11 residues. The germline gives CDR1 MNHNS, CDR2 SASEGT. Trimming cost V 6 bases and J 12 bases, with 12 bases left between them.

V and J are TRBV4-2 and TRBJ2-1, with 8 bases that match TRBD2. This CDR3 spans 16 amino acids. V dropped 0 bases and J dropped 4; count of bases not matched to a gene: 5. Looked up from germline, CDR1 is LGHNA and CDR2 is YNFKEQ. This chain's CDR3 is CASSQEGTGGYNEQFF. DNA for the CDR3: TGTGCCAGCAGCCAAGAAGGAACGGGGGGGTACAATGAGCAGTTCTTC.

The chain carries TRBV7-9 and TRBJ1-3; TRBD1 matches at 8 bases. J was trimmed by 1 base and V by 5 bases; bases with no gene match: 13. The CDR3 has 18 amino acids. The germline gives CDR1 SEHNR, CDR2 FQNEAQ (reference sequence). Here the CDR3 reads CASSRPRGQGKSGNTIYF. CDR3 nucleotides: TGTGCCAGCAGCAGACCTCGAGGACAGGGAAAATCTGGAAACACCATATATTTT.